A single sample is the source of the 27 T cell receptor beta chains below, sequenced in a study of beta chain features in type 1 diabetes. The whole isolated RNA underwent reverse transcription, so sequencing captured expressed TCRB transcripts. Data came from immunoSEQ multiplex PCR; TCRdb stores just in-frame clones and leaves some out. The sample lists roughly 330,000 clones, roughly 11% occurring once. The sample consisted of naive CD4+ T cells from blood. The receptors originated from a woman in her 30s in good health.

The V call is TRBV14, the J call TRBJ1-4; D is perhaps TRBD1 (5 bases). Germline V gene sequence: CDR1 SGHDN, CDR2 FVKESK. There are 14 residues in the CDR3. V was clipped by 0 bases and J by 10 bases, with 12 bases between them. CDR3 amino acids: CASSQDRGVGKLFF. In DNA, the CDR3 is TGTGCCAGCAGCCAAGATCGGGGGGTCGGAAAACTGTTTTTT.

This clone was counted a few times. The V call is TRBV19, the J call TRBJ2-1; no firm D call. Germline lookup yields CDR1 LNHDA and CDR2 SQIVND (reference sequence). This CDR3 has 12 amino acids. Trimming shortened V by 3 bases and J by 4 bases, and 4 bases separated the two germline ends. The DNA for the CDR3 is TGTGCCAGTAGTATGGCATACAATGAGCAGTTCTTC. As protein: CASSMAYNEQFF.

The chain is built from TRBV7-2 and TRBJ1-5; no firm D call. The CDR3 has 13 residues. The germline V and J ends were trimmed by 3 bases and 7 bases, with 10 bases remaining between them. Germline V gene sequence: CDR1 SGHTA, CDR2 FQGNSA. CDR3: CASSFFGEQPQHF. The CDR3 nucleotides are TGTGCCAGCAGCTTCTTTGGAGAACAGCCCCAGCATTTT.

The chain employs TRBV2 and TRBJ2-1; the D gene is possibly TRBD2 (5 bases). Germline assignment: CDR1 SNHLY and CDR2 FYNNEI. Trimming stripped 3 bases from V and 0 bases from J, with 12 bases between. CDR3 length: 16 residues. CDR3 sequence reads: CASSDRRASSYNEQFF. In DNA, the CDR3 is TGTGCCAGCAGTGATAGGCGGGCCAGCTCCTACAATGAGCAGTTCTTC. The whole variable domain, filled in from reference TRBV2 and TRBJ2-1, reads EPEVTQTPSHQVTQMGQEVILRCVPISNHLYFYWYRQILGQKVEFLVSFYNNEISEKSEIFDDQFSVERPDGSNFTLKIRSTKLEDSAMYFCASSDRRASSYNEQFFGPGTRLTVL.

In this sample, this clone turned up a few times. V is TRBV27 and J is TRBJ2-7; 8 positions agree with TRBD1. The CDR3 is 14 amino acids. Trimming took 6 bases from V and 1 from J; bases not matched to a gene: 5. Germline V CDR1 and CDR2: MNHEY, SMNVEV (reference sequence). CDR3 in DNA: TGTGCCAGCAGAGGGGACAGGCTATCCTACGAGCAGTACTTC. Its protein product is CASRGDRLSYEQYF.

This clone was counted between two and nine times. The chain is built from TRBV7-9 and TRBJ1-1; tentative D call: TRBD1 (6 bases). V gave up 4 bases and J gave up 6 bases, with 15 bases separating them. The germline V gene encodes CDR1 SEHNR and CDR2 FQNEAQ (reference sequence). The CDR3 sequence is 14 residues long. The CDR3 DNA is TGTGCCAGCAGCTCAGTCAGTTGGGGGCCTGAAGCTTTCTTT. It is translated as CASSSVSWGPEAFF.

V gene TRBV7-2 combines with J gene TRBJ2-5; 7 nucleotides line up with TRBD2. The CDR3 has 15 amino acids. The V gene end was trimmed by 5 bases and the J gene end by 3 bases; junction bases not matched to a gene: 9. The germline CDR1 and CDR2 sequences are SGHTA and FQGNSA. DNA for the CDR3: TGTGCCAGCAGCCGTTTTATGCTAGCGGAAGAGACCCAGTACTTC. Translating it yields CASSRFMLAEETQYF.

This clone has a handful of counts. The chain employs TRBV2 and TRBJ1-1; 10 positions match TRBD1. V was pared by 10 bases and J by 3 bases, with 8 bases of the junction left unmatched. This CDR3 has 14 amino acids. Germline CDR1 and CDR2: SNHLY and FYNNEI. This CDR3 is CATIRDRGDTEAFF. The CDR3 nucleotides read TGTGCCACCATAAGGGACAGGGGTGACACTGAAGCTTTCTTT.

A few counts support this clone. The chain links TRBV19 to TRBJ2-7, with 8 bases lining up with TRBD1. The length of the CDR3 is 15 residues. Germline-derived CDR1 and CDR2 are LNHDA and SQIVND (reference sequence). The V segment lost 2 bases and the J segment 6 bases; nucleotides outside the gene matches: 9. The CDR3 DNA reads TGTGCCAGTAGTATATCCGGGACAGGACCCTCCGAGCAGTACTTC. The encoded protein is CASSISGTGPSEQYF.

V is TRBV5-4 and J is TRBJ2-7; 10 bases line up with TRBD1. J lost 5 bases, V lost 3 bases, and 8 bases had no gene match. Germline CDR1 reads SGHNT; CDR2 reads YYREEE (reference sequence). The CDR3 runs to 15 residues. The CDR3 sequence: CASSSKTGGSDEQYF. The CDR3 DNA is TGTGCCAGCAGCTCCAAGACAGGGGGCAGCGACGAGCAGTACTTC.

This clone was seen a handful of times. The rearrangement links TRBV18 to TRBJ1-5; maybe TRBD1 (6 bases). Looked up from germline, CDR1 is KGHSH and CDR2 is LQKENI. The CDR3 is 13 residues long. Trimming took off 4 bases at V and 2 bases at J, with 6 bases between the two ends. CDR3 sequence: CASSQGGNQPQHF. CDR3 bases: TGTGCCAGCTCACAGGGGGGCAATCAGCCCCAGCATTTT.

This clone was observed a few times. This chain uses TRBV14 with TRBJ2-3; no definite D call. Trimming cost V 1 base and J 4 bases, with 6 bases left between them. The CDR3 sequence is 13 residues long. Germline V gene lookup returns CDR1 SGHDN and CDR2 FVKESK. The CDR3 sequence: CASSQVSSDTQYF. Written as DNA, the CDR3 is TGTGCCAGCAGCCAAGTGTCGTCAGATACGCAGTATTTT. The variable domain in full, completed from reference TRBV14 and TRBJ2-3, reads EAGVTQFPSHSVIEKGQTVTLRCDPISGHDNLYWYRRVMGKEIKFLLHFVKESKQDESGMPNNRFLAERTGGTYSTLKVQPAELEDSGVYFCASSQVSSDTQYFGPGTRLTVL.

This clone appeared a few times. The chain recombines TRBV5-1 with TRBJ2-7, with 10 bases aligning to TRBD1. With V trimmed by 4 bases and J by 0 bases, 4 bases remained unmatched. Germline V gene sequence: CDR1 SGHRS, CDR2 YFSETQ. The CDR3 extends over 15 amino acids. The CDR3 spells CASSGRQGASYEQYF. In DNA, the CDR3 is TGCGCCAGCAGCGGGCGACAGGGGGCCTCCTACGAGCAGTACTTC.

With respect to this clone: Because it lacks the conserved phenylalanine or tryptophan at the end, this CDR3 is likely a read error. No DNA is shown, since the ends of the CDR3 on it are uncertain; the CDR3 is the one TCRdb lists. J is TRBJ1-1 and V is TRBV7-2; whether TRBD1, the table's D call, matches the DNA was not checked. Germline CDR1 SGHTA, CDR2 FQGNSA. 9 amino acids form the CDR3, both terminal residues included. CDR3 region: CASSLSSLQ.

The rearrangement links TRBV9 to TRBJ1-1; D unclear. Germline V gene data show CDR1 as SGDLS and CDR2 as YYNGEE. V was cut by 5 bases and J by 1 base, with 18 bases left in between. This CDR3 has 16 residues. CDR3: CASRKGEGDSNTEAFF. Written as DNA, the CDR3 is TGTGCCAGCAGGAAAGGAGAGGGAGATTCGAACACTGAAGCTTTCTTT.

This clone was observed a handful of times. V usage is TRBV27 and J usage is TRBJ2-7; D is perhaps TRBD1 (5 bases). V shed 6 bases and J shed 0 bases, with 12 bases lying between them. CDR1 is MNHEY, CDR2 SMNVEV, per germline (reference sequence). This CDR3 is 14 amino acids long. The CDR3 bases are TGTGCCAGCAGGCGCCGACAGAGCTCCTACGAGCAGTACTTC. It codes for CASRRRQSSYEQYF.

This CDR3 reads CRIAGYTQYF. The DNA for the CDR3 is TGCAGGATAGCGGGCTATACGCAGTATTTT. J is TRBJ2-3 and V is TRBV20-1, with TRBD2 matching 7 bases. Germline CDR1 DFQATT, CDR2 SNEGSKA (reference sequence). The CDR3 is made up of 10 amino acids.

V gene TRBV6-6 combines with J gene TRBJ1-1; D gene ambiguous. Trimming pared 6 bases from V and 5 bases from J, leaving 13 bases between. The CDR3 consists of 13 residues. CDR1 is MNHNY, CDR2 SVGAGI, per germline (reference sequence). The CDR3 DNA reads TGTGCCAGCAGGCGCGAGGGCGGTACTGAAGCTTTCTTT. This sequence encodes CASRREGGTEAFF.

This clone was observed a few times. The J gene is TRBJ1-4, the V gene TRBV4-3, with D perhaps matching TRBD1 (5 bases). The CDR3 totals 16 residues. Germline CDR1 is LGHNA and CDR2 is YSLEER. V dropped 2 bases and J dropped 7 bases, with 17 bases sitting between them. CDR3 in DNA: TGCGCCAGCAGCCAATTCGGCGCAGGGTGGAGTGAAAAACTGTTTTTT. As protein: CASSQFGAGWSEKLFF.

This CDR3 reads CASTGDATNEKLFF. In DNA, the CDR3 is TGTGCCAGCACGGGGGATGCAACTAATGAAAAACTGTTTTTT. The V and J genes are TRBV2 and TRBJ1-4; tentatively, D is TRBD1 (5 bases). With 7 bases removed from V and 0 bases from J, the gap between germline ends came to 9 bases. This CDR3 spans 14 amino acids. Germline CDR1 reads SNHLY; CDR2 reads FYNNEI.

A few counts support this clone. The V and J genes are TRBV7-6 and TRBJ2-1, with 7 bases lining up with TRBD1. Trimming at V came to 6 bases and at J to 4 bases, leaving 9 bases not matched to a gene. Germline V gives CDR1 SGHVS, CDR2 FNYEAQ. CDR3 length equals 15 residues. The CDR3 spells CASSPRTGLYNEQFF. CDR3 nucleotide sequence: TGTGCCAGCAGTCCCAGGACAGGACTGTACAATGAGCAGTTCTTC. The entire variable domain, with the rest obtained from reference TRBV7-6 and TRBJ2-1, is as follows: GAGVSQSPRYKVTKRGQDVALRCDPISGHVSLYWYRQALGQGPEFLTYFNYEAQQDKSGLPNDRFSAERPEGSISTLTIQRTEQRDSAMYRCASSPRTGLYNEQFFGPGTRLTVL.

The gene calls are TRBV28 and TRBJ2-1; possibly TRBD2 for D (6 bases). V shed 4 bases and J shed 7 bases, with 11 bases lying between them. Germline CDR1 reads MDHEN; CDR2 reads SYDVKM. CDR3 size: 13 residues. CDR3 sequence (DNA): TGTGCCAGCAGTTACAGTGGGACTAATGAGCAGTTCTTC. Translation gives CASSYSGTNEQFF.

The chain recombines TRBV18 with TRBJ2-5; 7 bases match TRBD1. Losses at the gene ends were 4 bases for V and 2 bases for J; bases not matched to a gene: 4. Germline CDR1 and CDR2: KGHSH and LQKENI. The CDR3 length is 14 residues. The CDR3 nucleotides are TGTGCCAGCTCACTAGGGACAGCACAAGAGACCCAGTACTTC. Its protein is CASSLGTAQETQYF.

This clone was seen more than once but under ten times. V usage is TRBV28 and J usage is TRBJ2-1; 10 bases fit TRBD2. The V gene's germline CDR1 is MDHEN and CDR2 SYDVKM. The CDR3 is 14 residues long. V trimming: 5 bases; J trimming: 8 bases; junction bases outside the gene matches: 6. CDR3 DNA: TGTGCCAGCAGTCTAGCGGGAGCTCGTTATGAGCAGTTCTTC. Amino acids: CASSLAGARYEQFF.

This clone appeared a few times. This rearrangement joins TRBV11-2 to TRBJ2-5; D possibly corresponds to TRBD1 (6 bases). The CDR3 has 15 residues. With 5 bases removed from V and 1 base from J, the gap between germline ends came to 14 bases. Germline V lookup: CDR1 SGHAT, CDR2 FQNNGV. CDR3: CASSSTGTIQETQYF. The CDR3 coding sequence is TGTGCCAGCAGCAGTACAGGGACGATCCAAGAGACCCAGTACTTC.

This clone was detected only a few times. This chain links TRBV28 with TRBJ2-7; 9 positions match TRBD1. From germline, CDR1 is MDHEN and CDR2 SYDVKM. Trimming at V came to 6 bases and at J to 2 bases, leaving 8 bases not matched to a gene. CDR3 length equals 15 residues. The CDR3 loop is CASSYNRGQTYEQYF. DNA for the CDR3: TGTGCCAGCAGCTACAACAGGGGGCAGACCTACGAGCAGTACTTC.

This rearrangement joins TRBV6-5 to TRBJ1-1; 9 nucleotides align to TRBD1. The length of the CDR3 is 14 residues. V lost 2 bases and J lost 3; bases outside the gene matches: 1. The V gene's germline CDR1 is MNHEY and CDR2 SVGAGI. CDR3 region: CASSYRTGDTEAFF. The CDR3 DNA reads as TGTGCCAGCAGTTACCGGACAGGGGACACTGAAGCTTTCTTT.